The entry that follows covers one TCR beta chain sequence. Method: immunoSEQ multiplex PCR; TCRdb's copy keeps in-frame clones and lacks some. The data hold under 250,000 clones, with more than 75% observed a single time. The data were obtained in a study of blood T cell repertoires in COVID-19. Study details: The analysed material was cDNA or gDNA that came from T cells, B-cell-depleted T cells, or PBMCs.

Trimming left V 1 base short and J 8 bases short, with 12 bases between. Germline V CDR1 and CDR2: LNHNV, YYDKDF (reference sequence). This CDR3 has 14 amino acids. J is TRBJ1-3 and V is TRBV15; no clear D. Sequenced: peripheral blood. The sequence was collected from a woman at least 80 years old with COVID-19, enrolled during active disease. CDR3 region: CATSRVSQVDTIYF. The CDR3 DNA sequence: TGTGCCACCAGCAGAGTAAGCCAGGTTGACACCATATATTTT.